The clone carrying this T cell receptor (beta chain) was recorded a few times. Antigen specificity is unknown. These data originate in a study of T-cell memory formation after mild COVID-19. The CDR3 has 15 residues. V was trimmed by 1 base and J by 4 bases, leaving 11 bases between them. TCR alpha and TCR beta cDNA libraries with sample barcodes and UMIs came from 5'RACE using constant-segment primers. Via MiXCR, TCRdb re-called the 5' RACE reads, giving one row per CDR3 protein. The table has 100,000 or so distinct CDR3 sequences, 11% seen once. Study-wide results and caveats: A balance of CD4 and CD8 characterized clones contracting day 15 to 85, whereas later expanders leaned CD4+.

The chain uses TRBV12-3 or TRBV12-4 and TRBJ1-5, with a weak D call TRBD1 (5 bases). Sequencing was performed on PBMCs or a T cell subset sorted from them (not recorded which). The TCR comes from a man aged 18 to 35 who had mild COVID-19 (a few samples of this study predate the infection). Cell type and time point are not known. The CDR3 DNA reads TGTGCCAGCAGTTTAGGGGGACGGGGGAATCAGCCCCAGCATTTT. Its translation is CASSLGGRGNQPQHF.